The 10 T cell receptor beta chains below come from one sample, sequenced in a study of T cell changes during pregnancy in multiple sclerosis. TCRdb keeps only in-frame clones here, not all; method: immunoSEQ multiplex PCR. The data contain under 100,000 clones, roughly 96% of them singletons. This specimen consisted of peripheral blood, obtained in the second trimester of pregnancy. Receptors originate from a female donor with multiple sclerosis, enrolled in a pregnancy study.

This clone was seen a handful of times. The CDR3 nucleotides read TGTGCCAGCAGAAGACAGGGGGCTATGGGGGAAAAACTGTTTTTT. Amino acids: CASRRQGAMGEKLFF. The chain couples TRBV2 to TRBJ1-4; 10 bases are shared with TRBD1. The trim removed 6 bases at V and 8 bases at J, leaving 9 bases unmatched. CDR1 is SNHLY, CDR2 FYNNEI, per germline. CDR3 size: 15 residues.

This rearrangement joins TRBV6-6 to TRBJ2-7, with a weak D call TRBD1 (6 bases). Germline V gene lookup returns CDR1 MNHNY and CDR2 SVGAGI (reference sequence). The CDR3 is 16 residues long. Deletions cut 5 bases from V and 5 bases from J, with 22 bases between. The CDR3 reads CASSTGAGADWDEQYF. The CDR3, as DNA: TGTGCCAGCAGTACCGGAGCAGGGGCTGATTGGGACGAGCAGTACTTC.

V gene TRBV4-2 combines with J gene TRBJ2-1; 12 bases align to TRBD2. Trimming cost V 3 bases and J 8 bases; bases outside gene matches: 8. The CDR3 contains 16 residues. Germline V lookup: CDR1 LGHNA, CDR2 YNFKEQ. CDR3 sequence: CASSQRLAGESDEQFF. CDR3 DNA sequence: TGTGCCAGCAGCCAGAGACTAGCGGGAGAGTCGGATGAGCAGTTCTTC.

V and J are TRBV6-1 and TRBJ2-1; 7 positions agree with TRBD2. Per the germline V gene, CDR1 is MNHNS and CDR2 is SASEGT. There are 14 residues in the CDR3. V lost 10 bases and J lost 9; bases outside the gene matches: 15. CDR3 in amino acids: CANRPGTKIGEQFF. The CDR3 DNA sequence: TGTGCCAACCGGCCCGGGACTAAGATTGGTGAGCAGTTCTTC.

This chain connects TRBV27 to TRBJ1-1; the D gene is possibly TRBD1 (6 bases). The germline V gene encodes CDR1 MNHEY and CDR2 SMNVEV (reference sequence). The CDR3 runs 14 residues. V was pared by 2 bases and J by 4 bases, with 11 bases between. In DNA form, the CDR3 reads TGTGCCAGCAGTTTAGGTGCGGGGGCCACTGAAGCTTTCTTT. Protein: CASSLGAGATEAFF.

This clone showed up just once. V gene TRBV6-5 combines with J gene TRBJ1-2, with 7 bases matching TRBD1. Germline V gene sequence: CDR1 MNHEY, CDR2 SVGAGI. Losses at the gene ends were 7 bases for V and 5 bases for J; bases not matched to a gene: 13. The length of the CDR3 is 15 residues. CDR3 region: CASTPGTVRGYGYTF. CDR3 bases: TGTGCCAGCACACCAGGGACAGTGCGTGGGTATGGCTACACCTTC.

V gene TRBV27 combines with J gene TRBJ2-5, with D tentatively TRBD2 (5 bases). The CDR3 length is 14 residues. Germline CDR1 and CDR2: MNHEY and SMNVEV (reference sequence). Trimming took 5 bases from V and 4 from J, leaving 14 bases between them. CDR3 in amino acids: CASSPFRDLETQYF. CDR3 in DNA: TGTGCCAGCAGTCCCTTCCGGGATTTAGAGACCCAGTACTTC.

The rearrangement uses TRBV6-1 and TRBJ1-3; D may be TRBD1 (5 bases). V dropped 2 bases and J dropped 3 bases, with 14 bases sitting between them. The CDR3 covers 16 residues. The V gene's germline CDR1 is MNHNS and CDR2 SASEGT. DNA for the CDR3: TGTGCCAGCAGTGAAAGGGGAGGGAGTGTTGGAAACACCATATATTTT. It specifies CASSERGGSVGNTIYF.

The rearrangement links TRBV6-1 to TRBJ1-2; 11 nucleotides line up with TRBD1. CDR3 size: 11 residues. V shed 8 bases and J 10 bases; nucleotides not matched to a gene: 3. Per the germline V gene, CDR1 is MNHNS and CDR2 is SASEGT. In nucleotides, the CDR3 is TGTGCCAGCCGGACAGGGGGCGACTACACCTTC. This codes for CASRTGGDYTF.

The chain uses TRBV7-6 and TRBJ2-1; 7 bases match TRBD2. The CDR3 runs to 12 residues. Germline CDR1 is SGHVS and CDR2 is FNYEAQ. Trimming took 5 bases from V and 7 from J; bases not matched to a gene: 2. The CDR3 loop reads CASSTLANEQFF. The CDR3 DNA is TGTGCCAGCAGCACACTAGCGAATGAGCAGTTCTTC.